A selection of T cell receptor beta chains follows, all from one sample in a study of shared clonotypes between healthy human individuals. Sequencing was performed with immunoSEQ multiplex PCR; in TCRdb, only in-frame clones are kept and a portion is missing. The repertoire holds some 470,000 clones, with about 79% as singletons. The source material was PBMCs. The receptor source for this set is a woman aged 40 to 50 in good health. Some clones in this sample may be carry-over from other donors' samples. CDR3s include the opening cysteine and the closing phenylalanine or tryptophan. The D gene is left open where the match is weak. A clone size is listed for some rows: how often the clone was seen (once, few, many), or a class if it is expanded.

.,.,TRBJ2-2,TRBV30,CAWSTPGGELFF,TGTGCCTGGAGTACCCCCGGGGGGGAGCTGTTTTTT
.,.,TRBJ2-1,TRBV11-2,CASSLERYNEQFF,TGTGCCAGCAGCTTAGAAAGGTACAATGAGCAGTTCTTC
.,.,TRBJ1-1,TRBV4-1,CASSQDPGVIEAFF,TGCGCCAGCAGCCAAGATCCGGGGGTAATTGAAGCTTTCTTT
.,few,TRBJ2-2,TRBV7-2,CASSFNRGTGELFF,TGTGCCAGCAGCTTTAATCGGGGAACCGGGGAGCTGTTTTTT
TRBD1,.,TRBJ2-5,TRBV19,CASSRDRQETQYF,TGTGCCAGTAGTAGGGACAGACAAGAGACCCAGTACTTC
TRBD1,.,TRBJ1-2,TRBV5-4,CASSLSGTGTYGYTF,TGTGCCAGCAGCTTGTCCGGGACAGGGACTTATGGCTACACCTTC
TRBD2,.,TRBJ2-7,TRBV5-5,CASRRGLAYEQYF,TGTGCCAGCAGACGGGGACTAGCCTACGAGCAGTACTTC
.,.,TRBJ2-6,TRBV19,CASSMLGDNVLTF,TGTGCCAGTAGTATGTTGGGAGACAACGTCCTGACTTTC
TRBD1,few,TRBJ2-7,TRBV28,CASSFVAGQGLNEQYF,TGTGCCAGCAGTTTTGTTGCCGGACAGGGGTTGAACGAGCAGTACTTC
TRBD1,.,TRBJ2-6,TRBV18,CASSPAGGLSGANVLTF,TGTGCCAGCTCACCGGCAGGGGGATTATCTGGGGCCAACGTCCTGACTTTC
TRBD2,.,TRBJ2-1,TRBV5-1,CASSFQPGLGAYNEQFF,TGCGCCAGCAGCTTCCAACCGGGACTAGGGGCCTACAATGAGCAGTTCTTC
.,.,TRBJ2-1,TRBV27,CASSLTEYNEQFF,TGTGCCAGCAGTTTAACCGAATACAATGAGCAGTTCTTC
.,.,TRBJ1-3,TRBV28,CASSYLRDTIYF,TGTGCCAGCAGTTATCTTCGGGACACCATATATTTT
TRBD1,.,TRBJ2-2,TRBV4-1,CASSQVGQGARGELFF,TGCGCCAGCAGCCAAGTTGGGCAGGGGGCGCGTGGGGAGCTGTTTTTT
TRBD2,.,TRBJ2-7,TRBV30,CAWSGGTSGKYEQYF,TGTGCCTGGAGTGGGGGGACTAGCGGGAAGTACGAGCAGTACTTC
.,.,TRBJ2-7,TRBV11-2,CASSLEAGDGATEQYF,TGTGCCAGCAGCTTAGAGGCCGGCGACGGTGCTACGGAGCAGTACTTC
.,.,TRBJ1-2,TRBV14,CASSHKKEGDPGNYGYTF,TGTGCCAGCAGCCACAAAAAAGAGGGGGACCCAGGTAACTATGGCTACACCTTC
.,.,TRBJ1-5,TRBV10-2,CASSELGNSNQPQHF,TGCGCCAGCAGTGAGCTGGGGAATAGCAATCAGCCCCAGCATTTT
.,.,TRBJ1-1,TRBV18,CASSPGPRAEAFF,TGTGCCAGCTCACCGGGGCCGAGGGCTGAAGCTTTCTTT
TRBD2,.,TRBJ2-2,TRBV9,CASSVDPPASGTGELFF,TGTGCCAGCAGCGTAGACCCCCCCGCTAGCGGGACCGGGGAGCTGTTTTTT
.,.,TRBJ2-7,TRBV7-8,CASSLVWGSYEQYF,TGTGCCAGCAGCTTAGTGTGGGGTAGCTACGAGCAGTACTTC
.,once,TRBJ2-3,TRBV21-1,CASSKARQGYTDTQYF,TGTGCCAGCAGCAAAGCGCGGCAGGGGTACACAGATACGCAGTATTTT
.,.,TRBJ1-2,TRBV4-3,CASSQEGARYGYTF,TGCGCCAGCAGCCAAGAGGGGGCGCGCTATGGCTACACCTTC
.,.,TRBJ2-5,TRBV6-6,CATQIGGSAETQYF,TGTGCCACGCAAATTGGTGGGAGTGCGGAGACCCAGTACTTC
.,.,TRBJ2-7,TRBV5-5,CASSLNPLERSYEQYF,TGTGCCAGCAGCTTGAATCCGCTAGAGCGCTCCTACGAGCAGTACTTC
TRBD2,.,TRBJ2-2,TRBV5-1,CASEAGGNTGELFF,TGCGCCAGCGAGGCGGGAGGGAACACCGGGGAGCTGTTTTTT
.,.,TRBJ2-3,TRBV7-2,CASSLYTSPYTDTQYF,TGTGCCAGCAGCTTGTATACAAGTCCCTACACAGATACGCAGTATTTT
TRBD1,.,TRBJ2-2,TRBV29-1,CSVDRTGGTGELFF,TGCAGCGTTGACCGGACAGGAGGTACCGGGGAGCTGTTTTTT
.,.,TRBJ2-7,TRBV15,CATSYTRKATYEQYF,TGTGCCACCAGCTACACCCGAAAAGCAACCTACGAGCAGTACTTC
.,.,TRBJ2-1,TRBV4-3,CASSQGRVNEQFF,TGCGCCAGCAGCCAAGGAAGAGTGAATGAGCAGTTCTTC
.,few,TRBJ2-3,TRBV5-1,CASSIQGADTQYF,TGCGCCAGCAGTATACAGGGTGCCGATACGCAGTATTTT
.,medium-sized,TRBJ2-1,TRBV11-1,CASSLVPEAYNEQFF,TGTGCCAGCAGCTTAGTTCCAGAGGCCTACAATGAGCAGTTCTTC
TRBD2,.,TRBJ2-7,TRBV7-9,CASSPPQGAGAYEQYF,TGTGCCAGCAGCCCGCCCCAAGGGGCGGGAGCGTACGAGCAGTACTTC
.,.,TRBJ1-2,TRBV5-5,CASSLVPGPFPYGYTF,TGTGCCAGCAGCTTGGTTCCGGGGCCCTTTCCCTATGGCTACACCTTC
TRBD1,few,TRBJ1-2,TRBV30,CAWSRLVGQGDYGYTF,TGTGCCTGGAGTAGGTTAGTGGGACAGGGTGACTATGGCTACACCTTC
TRBD2,few,TRBJ2-3,TRBV30,CAWSVLAGGATDTQYF,TGTGCCTGGAGTGTACTAGCGGGAGGCGCCACAGATACGCAGTATTTT
.,.,TRBJ1-5,TRBV14,CASSQDLSQPQHF,TGTGCCAGCAGCCAAGATCTAAGTCAGCCCCAGCATTTT
TRBD2,.,TRBJ2-7,TRBV29-1,CGVDSGGRYEQYF,TGCGGCGTTGACAGCGGGGGGCGCTACGAGCAGTACTTC
.,.,TRBJ1-5,TRBV7-9,CASSRDSSNQPQHF,TGTGCCAGCAGCCGCGACAGTTCAAATCAGCCCCAGCATTTT
.,.,TRBJ2-1,TRBV7-3,CASSSKGDWLEEQFF,TGTGCCAGCAGCTCAAAAGGAGACTGGCTTGAGGAGCAGTTCTTC
.,.,TRBJ1-1,TRBV5-1,CASSLEADTEAFF,TGCGCCAGCAGCTTGGAGGCTGACACTGAAGCTTTCTTT
.,.,TRBJ1-5,TRBV10-3,CAISESQGQPQHF,TGTGCCATCAGTGAGTCTCAGGGCCAGCCCCAGCATTTT
.,.,TRBJ2-5,TRBV18,CASSPPSETQYF,TGTGCCAGCTCACCACCGTCGGAGACCCAGTACTTC
TRBD1,.,TRBJ1-5,TRBV5-5,CASSFGTGGYQPQHF,TGTGCCAGCAGCTTTGGGACAGGGGGCTATCAGCCCCAGCATTTT
.,.,TRBJ2-5,TRBV2,CASREQGRRGKYF,TGTGCCAGCAGGGAACAGGGTCGCCGTGGGAAGTACTTC
.,few,TRBJ2-7,TRBV12-5,CASGLVRGSPTYEQYF,TGTGCTAGTGGTTTGGTACGAGGTAGCCCGACCTACGAGCAGTACTTC
.,few,TRBJ2-7,TRBV5-1,CASSESYEQYF,TGCGCCAGCAGCGAATCCTACGAGCAGTACTTC
TRBD2,.,TRBJ2-3,TRBV11-2,CASSPSGMVTDTQYF,TGTGCCAGCAGCCCCAGCGGGATGGTAACAGATACGCAGTATTTT
.,many,TRBJ2-7,TRBV11-2,CASSPYQGSRNEQYF,TGTGCCAGCAGCCCGTACCAGGGGAGTAGGAACGAGCAGTACTTC
.,.,TRBJ2-1,TRBV30,CAWSVQSLYNEQFF,TGTGCCTGGAGTGTTCAGTCCTTGTACAATGAGCAGTTCTTC
TRBD2,.,TRBJ2-1,TRBV7-3,CASSFISGTLHNEQFF,TGTGCCAGCAGCTTCATTAGCGGGACTTTACACAATGAGCAGTTCTTC
.,.,TRBJ1-2,TRBV30,CAWSSGAGVYGYTF,TGTGCCTGGAGTTCGGGGGCCGGGGTGTACGGCTACACCTTC